These T cell receptor beta chains were read from a single sample in a study of blood T cell repertoires in COVID-19. Data came from immunoSEQ multiplex PCR; TCRdb stores just in-frame clones and leaves some out. The sample shows under 450,000 clones, approximately 91% of them seen only once. The sequenced material came from peripheral blood. The receptors shown here come from a woman between 40 and 50 years old with COVID-19, enrolled during active disease. CDR3s include the opening cysteine and the closing phenylalanine or tryptophan. Each record gives: D gene, V gene, clone size, J gene, CDR3 DNA, CDR3 protein. The D gene is left open where the match is weak. Size tells how often a clone was seen (once, few, many) or the class of an expanded clone, and some rows leave it out.

D gene: -; V gene: TRBV30; clone size: -; J gene: TRBJ1-6; CDR3 DNA: TGTGCCTGGATGGGCTCGAGCTCCTATAATTCACCCCTCCACTTT; CDR3 protein: CAWMGSSSYNSPLHF
D gene: TRBD1; V gene: TRBV29-1; clone size: -; J gene: TRBJ1-2; CDR3 DNA: TGCAGCGCCTGGACAGGGGGCAACTATGGCTACACCTTC; CDR3 protein: CSAWTGGNYGYTF
D gene: -; V gene: TRBV7-8; clone size: once; J gene: TRBJ1-4; CDR3 DNA: TGTGCCAGCAGCTTACGCTCGAGGAGCGGGGGGAATGAAAAACTGTTTTTT; CDR3 protein: CASSLRSRSGGNEKLFF
D gene: -; V gene: TRBV4-3; clone size: -; J gene: TRBJ1-2; CDR3 DNA: TGCGCCAGCAGCACCGACCTGACAGTTATCTATGGCTACACCTTC; CDR3 protein: CASSTDLTVIYGYTF
D gene: TRBD1; V gene: TRBV4-3; clone size: -; J gene: TRBJ1-4; CDR3 DNA: TGCGCCAGCAGCCAAGAAGGGACAGCTAATGAAAAACTGTTTTTT; CDR3 protein: CASSQEGTANEKLFF
D gene: -; V gene: TRBV7-2; clone size: -; J gene: TRBJ2-7; CDR3 DNA: TGTGCCAGCAGCTTAGCCCGTGGACAAACCTACGAGCAGTACTTC; CDR3 protein: CASSLARGQTYEQYF
D gene: -; V gene: TRBV20-1; clone size: once; J gene: TRBJ1-1; CDR3 DNA: TGCAGTGCTAGCTCGGGCACTGAAGCTTTCTTT; CDR3 protein: CSASSGTEAFF
D gene: -; V gene: TRBV21-1; clone size: -; J gene: TRBJ1-1; CDR3 DNA: TGTGCCAGCAACCTAACAGGGTCGGGCACTGAAGCTTTCTTT; CDR3 protein: CASNLTGSGTEAFF
D gene: -; V gene: TRBV27; clone size: -; J gene: TRBJ2-7; CDR3 DNA: TGTGCCAGCAGCCCGTTGAGACAGGTATCTTACGAGCAGTACTTC; CDR3 protein: CASSPLRQVSYEQYF
D gene: -; V gene: TRBV6-6; clone size: -; J gene: TRBJ1-5; CDR3 DNA: TGTGCCCGGGATCATAGCAATCAGCCCCAGCATTTT; CDR3 protein: CARDHSNQPQHF
D gene: TRBD1; V gene: TRBV5-1; clone size: -; J gene: TRBJ1-1; CDR3 DNA: TGCGCCAGCAGGACAGGGACGGGGACTGAAGCTTTCTTT; CDR3 protein: CASRTGTGTEAFF
D gene: TRBD1; V gene: TRBV2; clone size: -; J gene: TRBJ1-5; CDR3 DNA: TGTGCCAGCAGTTGGACAGGCGGGATCAATCAGCCCCAGCATTTT; CDR3 protein: CASSWTGGINQPQHF
D gene: -; V gene: TRBV12-3/TRBV12-4; clone size: -; J gene: TRBJ2-7; CDR3 DNA: TGTGCCAGCCGGGCAGGGATATCCTACGAGCAGTACTTC; CDR3 protein: CASRAGISYEQYF
D gene: -; V gene: TRBV7-2; clone size: -; J gene: TRBJ1-6; CDR3 DNA: TGTGCCAGCAGCTTGGGAGTTTCGAATTCACCCCTCCACTTT; CDR3 protein: CASSLGVSNSPLHF
D gene: TRBD1; V gene: TRBV7-2; clone size: -; J gene: TRBJ1-1; CDR3 DNA: TGTGCCAGCAGCTTGGACAGGGACACTGAAGCTTTCTTT; CDR3 protein: CASSLDRDTEAFF
D gene: TRBD1; V gene: TRBV6-6; clone size: -; J gene: TRBJ2-7; CDR3 DNA: TGTGCCAGCAGTCCTGTGGGGGGACAGGGCCCCTCCGGCGAGCAGTACTTC; CDR3 protein: CASSPVGGQGPSGEQYF
D gene: TRBD2; V gene: TRBV4-3; clone size: -; J gene: TRBJ2-7; CDR3 DNA: TGCGCCAGCAGCCAAGAGGCGGGGACTAGCGGGAGTCAGTACTTC; CDR3 protein: CASSQEAGTSGSQYF
D gene: TRBD2; V gene: TRBV7-2; clone size: -; J gene: TRBJ2-7; CDR3 DNA: TGTGCCAGCAGCTTAGGTAGCGGGACTTACGAGCAGTACTTC; CDR3 protein: CASSLGSGTYEQYF
D gene: -; V gene: TRBV15; clone size: -; J gene: TRBJ2-1; CDR3 DNA: TGTGCCACCAGCACGACGCGGGTGTACAATGAGCAGTTCTTC; CDR3 protein: CATSTTRVYNEQFF
D gene: -; V gene: TRBV9; clone size: few; J gene: TRBJ2-7; CDR3 DNA: TGTGCCAGCAGCCCTAGGGGCCCAGGGATCGAGCAGTACTTC; CDR3 protein: CASSPRGPGIEQYF
D gene: -; V gene: TRBV2; clone size: -; J gene: TRBJ1-1; CDR3 DNA: TGTGCCAGCAGTGGGAGGGGTAGGGAAGCTTTCTTT; CDR3 protein: CASSGRGREAFF
D gene: -; V gene: TRBV6-1; clone size: -; J gene: TRBJ1-5; CDR3 DNA: TGTGCCAGCAGTGAAGGGTTAGGGGGTACCTTTTATCAGCCCCAGCATTTT; CDR3 protein: CASSEGLGGTFYQPQHF
D gene: -; V gene: TRBV7-3; clone size: -; J gene: TRBJ1-2; CDR3 DNA: TGTGCCAGCAGCTTACCGGGAGGTGGCTACACCTTC; CDR3 protein: CASSLPGGGYTF